A single sample is the source of the 29 T cell receptor beta chains below, sequenced in a study of CD8 T cells in ankylosing spondylitis. Findings and caveats of the study: There was a TCR beta motif, made of several highly homologous variants, that appeared characteristic of ankylosing spondylitis blood.

In TCRdb, the 5' RACE reads were re-called with MiXCR into one record per CDR3 protein. The table has roughly 470,000 distinct CDR3 sequences, 25% to 30% seen once. These receptors lack a known antigen. The sequencing input was blood, either unsorted or a sorted T cell fraction (not recorded which). The receptors were gathered from a male donor with ankylosing spondylitis.

In this sample, this clonotype turned up a few times. The rearrangement uses TRBV5-1 and TRBJ1-2; D might be TRBD1 (5 bases). V was clipped by 0 bases and J by 1 base, with 13 bases between them. CDR1 and CDR2 (germline): SGHRS, YFSETQ. The length of the CDR3 is 16 residues. The DNA of the CDR3 is TGCGCCAGCAGCTTGGCCGAGGGGCAGGGTAACTATGGCTACACCTTC. Translation gives CASSLAEGQGNYGYTF. The full variable domain, rest sourced from reference TRBV5-1 and TRBJ1-2, is KAGVTQTPRYLIKTRGQQVTLSCSPISGHRSVSWYQQTPGQGLQFLFEYFSETQRNKGNFPGRFSGRQFSNSRSEMNVSTLELGDSALYLCASSLAEGQGNYGYTFGSGTRLTVV.

This clonotype was seen at least ten times. The chain joins TRBV20-1 to TRBJ1-4, with D perhaps TRBD1 (6 bases). This CDR3 has 13 residues. The V end was cut by 6 bases, the J end by 7 bases, with 15 bases between. CDR1 DFQATT and CDR2 SNEGSKA come from the germline V gene (reference sequence). The CDR3 bases are TGCAGTGCAACCCAGGGGAGGGTTGAAAAACTGTTTTTT. Amino acid sequence: CSATQGRVEKLFF.

A few counts support this clonotype. This chain joins TRBV5-1 and TRBJ2-1; D may be TRBD1 (5 bases). The CDR3 length is 14 residues. In germline, CDR1 is SGHRS, CDR2 YFSETQ. V dropped 5 bases and J dropped 8 bases, with 17 bases sitting between them. The CDR3 sequence is CASSEGPGQYEQFF. For the CDR3, the DNA is TGCGCCAGCAGTGAAGGCCCAGGGCAATATGAGCAGTTCTTC.

V gene TRBV29-1 combines with J gene TRBJ1-5, with TRBD1 matching 7 bases. This CDR3 is built from 13 residues. The germline V gene encodes CDR1 SQVTM and CDR2 ANQGSEA. With 5 bases clipped from V and 7 bases from J, the junction kept 8 bases outside the gene matches. CDR3 sequence reads: CSVSQGDGQPQHF. The DNA of the CDR3 is TGCAGCGTTTCCCAGGGGGACGGCCAGCCCCAGCATTTT.

This clonotype was counted a single time. The chain couples TRBV3-1 to TRBJ2-5; 7 bases fit TRBD2. V shed 7 bases, J shed 2 bases, and the junction held 10 bases outside the gene matches. The CDR3 spans 15 residues. Per the germline V gene, CDR1 is LGHDT and CDR2 is YNNKEL (reference sequence). CDR3 in DNA: TGTGCCAGCACTGGGGCTCCCGGGGGGCAAGAGACCCAGTACTTC. Its protein product is CASTGAPGGQETQYF.

The chain employs TRBV5-5 and TRBJ2-5; unclear D gene. The CDR3 extends over 13 amino acids. Germline assignment: CDR1 SGHKS and CDR2 YYEKEE (reference sequence). Between the trimmed V and J ends, which lost 0 bases and 1 base, there was a span of 4 bases. The CDR3 nucleotides read TGTGCCAGCAGCTTGGAGGTCCAAGAGACCCAGTACTTC. Amino acids: CASSLEVQETQYF.

Notes on this clonotype: This may come from a read error, since a much larger clone is one base off. This chain connects TRBV9 to TRBJ2-5, with D unclear. CDR1 SGDLS and CDR2 YYNGEE come from the germline V gene. The germline V and J ends were trimmed by 5 bases and 8 bases, with 13 bases remaining between them. The CDR3 has 12 amino acids. In DNA, the CDR3 is TGTGCCAGCAGACAATTCCAAGGAACCCAGTACTTC. This codes for CASRQFQGTQYF.

The chain links TRBV20-1 to TRBJ2-3; 10 bases fit TRBD2. CDR3 length equals 16 residues. The V gene's germline CDR1 is DFQATT and CDR2 SNEGSKA (reference sequence). V lost 4 bases to trimming and J lost 2 bases; unmatched junction nucleotides: 9. The CDR3 here is CSAIPGLAEHTDTQYF. The CDR3 nucleotides are TGCAGTGCTATCCCTGGACTAGCGGAACACACAGATACGCAGTATTTT.

The chain uses TRBV6-2 or TRBV6-3 and TRBJ2-3, with TRBD2 as a possible D gene (5 bases). The CDR3 spans 15 residues. Germline loops: CDR1 MNHEY, CDR2 SVGEGT. V lost 2 bases and J lost 0, with 9 bases in between. The CDR3 nucleotides read TGTGCCAGCAGTTACAGGAGAGGGAGCACAGATACGCAGTATTTT. It specifies CASSYRRGSTDTQYF.

In its sample, this clonotype was seen a few times. The chain carries TRBV20-1 and TRBJ2-7; 7 bases fit TRBD1. V gave up 7 bases and J gave up 3 bases; unmatched junction bases: 6. Germline loops: CDR1 DFQATT, CDR2 SNEGSKA (reference sequence). The CDR3 is 12 amino acids. In DNA form, the CDR3 reads TGCAGTGGCTTAGGGACAGACTACGAGCAGTACTTC. This gives the protein CSGLGTDYEQYF.

Only a few counts were recorded for this clonotype. The rearrangement uses TRBV9 and TRBJ2-5, with a possible D match to TRBD1 (5 bases). This CDR3 region has 12 residues. The ends were cut back, 7 bases at V and 5 bases at J, with 12 bases in the middle. Germline V gene sequence: CDR1 SGDLS, CDR2 YYNGEE. CDR3 sequence: CASGAGMETQYF. The CDR3 nucleotides are TGTGCCAGCGGGGCAGGGATGGAGACCCAGTACTTC. The variable domain in full, with the rest retrieved from reference TRBV9 and TRBJ2-5, is DSGVTQTPKHLITATGQRVTLRCSPRSGDLSVYWYQQSLDQGLQFLIQYYNGEERAKGNILERFSAQQFPDLHSELNLSSLELGDSALYFCASGAGMETQYFGPGTRLLVL.

This clonotype has only one observation. The V and J genes are TRBV20-1 and TRBJ2-4; perhaps D is TRBD1 or TRBD2 (5 bases each). Germline V CDR1 and CDR2: DFQATT, SNEGSKA (reference sequence). The CDR3 length is 15 residues. V was cut by 2 bases and J by 4 bases, with 15 bases left in between. CDR3 sequence reads: CSARTPGREKNIQYF. The CDR3 bases are TGCAGTGCTAGAACTCCCGGCAGGGAGAAAAACATTCAGTACTTC.

This clonotype was observed a handful of times. This chain uses TRBV11-2 with TRBJ2-1, with a weak D call TRBD2 (6 bases). Trimming cost V 5 bases and J 0 bases, with 17 bases left between them. CDR3 length: 17 amino acids. Germline V gene sequence: CDR1 SGHAT, CDR2 FQNNGV. CDR3 sequence (DNA): TGTGCCAGCAGCATGCATAGCGGATCCTACTCCTACAATGAGCAGTTCTTC. It codes for CASSMHSGSYSYNEQFF.

This clonotype was observed a few times. This chain joins TRBV5-1 and TRBJ2-2; 8 nucleotides align to TRBD1. This CDR3 comprises 17 residues. CDR1 is SGHRS and CDR2 is YFSETQ in the germline V gene. V shed 0 bases and J 4 bases; nucleotides not matched to a gene: 8. The CDR3 nucleotides are TGCGCCAGCAGCTTGGATGGGACAGGTGGGAGCACCGGGGAGCTGTTTTTT. Amino acid sequence: CASSLDGTGGSTGELFF.

This clonotype was found once. V gene TRBV5-5 combines with J gene TRBJ2-7, with D perhaps matching TRBD1 (7 bases). Germline CDR1 SGHKS, CDR2 YYEKEE (reference sequence). With 4 bases removed from V and 7 bases from J, the gap between germline ends came to 21 bases. The CDR3 loop spans 15 amino acids. In DNA form, the CDR3 reads TGTGCCAGCAGCACAGGGGACTTACGTAATGGAGAGCAGTACGTC. Protein product: CASSTGDLRNGEQYV.

In its sample, this clonotype was seen a few times. The V gene is TRBV20-1, the J gene TRBJ2-7; 7 bases map to TRBD1. Germline V lookup: CDR1 DFQATT, CDR2 SNEGSKA (reference sequence). The CDR3 consists of 15 residues. Trimming at V came to 0 bases and at J to 6 bases, leaving 11 bases not matched to a gene. CDR3 bases: TGCAGTGCTAGAGATTTGTTGCAGGGGGTATCCGAGCAGTACTTC. The encoded protein is CSARDLLQGVSEQYF.

The chain uses TRBV11-2 and TRBJ2-1; 9 nucleotides align to TRBD2. The CDR3 loop spans 15 amino acids. Germline assignment: CDR1 SGHAT and CDR2 FQNNGV. J lost 8 bases, V lost 1 base, and 6 bases had no gene match. DNA for the CDR3: TGTGCCAGCAGCTTAGGGTTTAGCGGGAGCTATGAGCAGTTCTTC. It encodes CASSLGFSGSYEQFF. The full variable domain, with the rest looked up from reference TRBV11-2 and TRBJ2-1, is EAGVAQSPRYKIIEKRQSVAFWCNPISGHATLYWYQQILGQGPKLLIQFQNNGVVDDSQLPKDRFSAERLKGVDSTLKIQPAKLEDSAVYLCASSLGFSGSYEQFFGPGTRLTVL.

There are a few counts of this clonotype. The V call is TRBV25-1, the J call TRBJ2-2, with D possibly being TRBD1 (5 bases). The V gene's germline CDR1 is MGHDK and CDR2 SYGVNS. The CDR3 sequence is 15 residues long. V was shortened by 0 bases and J by 1 base, with 6 bases between the two germline ends. This CDR3 is CASSEYTGNTGELFF. The CDR3 DNA is TGTGCCAGCAGTGAATACACAGGGAACACCGGGGAGCTGTTTTTT.

This clonotype was seen many times. The chain recombines TRBV3-1 with TRBJ2-5; D is unclear. CDR3 length: 15 amino acids. CDR1 LGHDT and CDR2 YNNKEL come from the germline V gene (reference sequence). The V end was cut by 2 bases, the J end by 1 base, with 11 bases between. CDR3 in amino acids: CASSQSLGIQETQYF. CDR3 sequence (DNA): TGTGCCAGCAGCCAATCCCTAGGAATCCAAGAGACCCAGTACTTC.

This clonotype was seen only a few times. The J gene is TRBJ2-4, the V gene TRBV27, with a weak D call TRBD1 (5 bases). Germline CDR1 and CDR2: MNHEY and SMNVEV (reference sequence). This CDR3 contains 14 residues. The V and J ends lost 4 bases and 6 bases respectively, with 13 bases between them. The CDR3 here is CASSYGRARNIQYF. The CDR3, as DNA: TGTGCCAGCAGTTACGGCAGGGCGAGAAACATTCAGTACTTC.

The chain combines TRBV20-1 with TRBJ2-3; 9 bases agree with TRBD1. The V gene end was trimmed by 7 bases and the J gene end by 1 base; junction bases not matched to a gene: 3. Germline V lookup: CDR1 DFQATT, CDR2 SNEGSKA (reference sequence). This CDR3 has 13 residues. The DNA for the CDR3 is TGCAGTGACAGGGGGCTTGGCACAGATACGCAGTATTTT. Translating it yields CSDRGLGTDTQYF.

This clonotype was detected many times. The CDR3 region is CASSLDGQGEAFF. The CDR3 DNA reads TGCGCCAGCAGCTTGGATGGACAGGGAGAAGCTTTCTTT. This chain connects TRBV5-1 to TRBJ1-1; 8 bases are a match to TRBD1. Germline loops: CDR1 SGHRS, CDR2 YFSETQ. Trimming at V came to 0 bases and at J to 8 bases, leaving 3 bases not matched to a gene. The CDR3 has 13 residues.

J is TRBJ2-5 and V is TRBV12-5; no definite D call. This CDR3 has 12 residues. CDR1 and CDR2 (germline): LGHNT, FRNRAP. The V and J ends lost 3 bases and 3 bases respectively, with 5 bases between them. The CDR3: CASGLEEETQYF. CDR3 sequence (DNA): TGTGCTAGTGGTTTAGAAGAAGAGACCCAGTACTTC.

The chain couples TRBV4-1 to TRBJ2-5; no clear D gene. Germline V CDR1 and CDR2: MGHRA, YSYEKL. With 0 bases removed from V and 2 bases from J, the gap between germline ends came to 10 bases. The CDR3 extends over 15 amino acids. The CDR3 region is CASSQDIARQETQYF. CDR3 DNA: TGCGCCAGCAGCCAAGATATAGCCCGGCAAGAGACCCAGTACTTC.

The V and J genes are TRBV20-1 and TRBJ2-1; 7 bases align to TRBD2. The CDR3 is made up of 18 amino acids. With V trimmed by 3 bases and J by 6 bases, 20 bases remained unmatched. The V gene's germline CDR1 is DFQATT and CDR2 SNEGSKA (reference sequence). The CDR3 loop is CSARGNVVGGSLFNEQFF. The CDR3 DNA reads as TGCAGTGCTAGGGGGAACGTCGTCGGCGGGAGTCTTTTCAATGAGCAGTTCTTC.

This sequence joins TRBV30 and TRBJ2-3, with D hard to call. The V end lost 0 bases, the J end lost 10 bases, and 14 bases lay between the germline ends. The CDR3 length is 13 residues. In germline, CDR1 is GTSNPN, CDR2 SVGIG (reference sequence). The CDR3 nucleotides are TGTGCCTGGAGTGTCCAGACTGATTCGGCGCAGTATTTT. This translates into CAWSVQTDSAQYF. The entire variable domain, with the rest obtained from reference TRBV30 and TRBJ2-3, is as follows: SQTIHQWPATLVQPVGSPLSLECTVEGTSNPNLYWYRQAAGRGLQLLFYSVGIGQISSEVPQNLSASRPQDRQFILSSKKLLLSDSGFYLCAWSVQTDSAQYFGPGTRLTVL.

V and J are TRBV29-1 and TRBJ2-1; the match to TRBD1 covers 10 bases. Germline V gene lookup returns CDR1 SQVTM and CDR2 ANQGSEA. The trim removed 7 bases at V and 7 bases at J, leaving 4 bases unmatched. The CDR3 is 12 residues long. The CDR3 here is CSGLGQGNEQFF. CDR3 nucleotide sequence: TGCAGCGGGCTGGGACAGGGGAATGAGCAGTTCTTC.

J is TRBJ2-5 and V is TRBV5-1; 7 nucleotides align to TRBD1. The J segment lost 7 bases and the V segment lost 4 bases, leaving 7 bases of the junction unmatched. This CDR3 has 13 amino acids. Germline loops: CDR1 SGHRS, CDR2 YFSETQ. The chain's CDR3 is CASSPGQVGTQYF. The CDR3 nucleotides read TGCGCCAGCAGCCCAGGACAGGTTGGGACCCAGTACTTC.

This chain links TRBV6-1 with TRBJ2-3; weak D call: TRBD2 (7 bases). The CDR3 totals 15 residues. The ends were cut back, 4 bases at V and 6 bases at J, with 17 bases in the middle. Germline V gives CDR1 MNHNS, CDR2 SASEGT. CDR3 DNA: TGTGCCAGCAGTGGTATGACGGGGGGCGGGGATACGCAGTATTTT. Protein: CASSGMTGGGDTQYF.